A single sample is the source of the 6 T cell receptor beta chains below, sequenced in a study of T cell repertoires in cytomegalovirus infection. TCRdb fed the reads into MiXCR, producing one record per CDR3 protein. The sample shows nearly 550,000 distinct CDR3 sequences, more than 15% of them seen only once. The sample was CD8+ T cells from PBMCs. Receptors originate from a human donor in good health (CMV status not recorded). Some clones in this sample may be carry-over from other donors' samples.

This clonotype was seen ten or more times. The chain carries TRBV7-9 and TRBJ2-2, with D possibly being TRBD1 (5 bases). V was shortened by 1 base and J by 2 bases, with 11 bases between the two germline ends. The CDR3 totals 16 residues. The germline V gene has CDR1 SEHNR and CDR2 FQNEAQ (reference sequence). The CDR3: CASSLDTGRNTGELFF. In DNA, the CDR3 is TGTGCCAGCAGCTTAGATACAGGAAGAAACACCGGGGAGCTGTTTTTT. The full variable domain, in which reference TRBV7-9 and TRBJ2-2 provide the parts outside the CDR3, is DTGVSQNPRHKITKRGQNVTFRCDPISEHNRLYWYRQTLGQGPEFLTYFQNEAQLEKSRLLSDRFSAERPKGSFSTLEIQRTEQGDSAMYLCASSLDTGRNTGELFFGEGSRLTVL.

Regarding this clonotype: Possible read error: a much larger clone is one base away. The chain carries TRBV2 and TRBJ2-1; TRBD1 is a possible D gene (5 bases). Germline CDR1 is SNHLY and CDR2 is FYNNEI. The CDR3 is 10 amino acids. The V and J ends lost 7 bases and 7 bases respectively, with 5 bases between them. CDR3 loop: CASKGNEQFF. The DNA of the CDR3 is TGTGCCAGCAAGGGGAATGAGCAGTTCTTC.

The chain employs TRBV27 and TRBJ2-1, with TRBD2 matching over 10 bases. Germline CDR1 and CDR2: MNHEY and SMNVEV (reference sequence). This CDR3 comprises 14 residues. Trimming removed 3 bases from V and 12 bases from J; junction bases left unmatched: 8. CDR3 in DNA: TGTGCCAGCAGTTTTAGCCTAGCGGGAGAGAGGCAGTTCTTC. Translated: CASSFSLAGERQFF.

This clonotype has ten or more counts. The V gene is TRBV11-2, the J gene TRBJ2-3, with 8 bases lining up with TRBD2. There are 14 residues in the CDR3. The V gene's germline CDR1 is SGHAT and CDR2 FQNNGV. The V segment lost 5 bases and the J segment 1 base; nucleotides outside the gene matches: 2. Here the CDR3 DNA reads TGTGCCAGCAGCCCAGCGGGGGGCACAGATACGCAGTATTTT. Its protein product is CASSPAGGTDTQYF.

This clonotype was recorded once. This rearrangement joins TRBV2 to TRBJ1-2; D gene uncertain. Per germline, CDR1 SNHLY and CDR2 FYNNEI. Between the trimmed V and J ends, which lost 10 bases and 5 bases, there was a span of 17 bases. The CDR3 length is 13 residues. For the CDR3, the DNA is TGTGCCACCCTCGGGCAGTCTCTTTATGGCTACACCTTC. As protein: CATLGQSLYGYTF.

This clonotype occurred many times. The V gene is TRBV12-3 or TRBV12-4, the J gene TRBJ2-1; D unclear. The CDR3 has 12 residues. The ends were cut back, 3 bases at V and 10 bases at J, with 10 bases in the middle. The CDR3 DNA is TGTGCCAGCAGTTTTGCGCAGGTCGAGCAGTTCTTC. It yields the protein CASSFAQVEQFF.